This T cell receptor (beta chain) was captured by sequencing in a study of T and B cells in COVID-19 patients. Multiplex PCR with BIOMED2 TRB-A/B primer pools amplified TRB rearrangements. Each CDR3 protein is one row after TCRdb ran MiXCR on the multiplex PCR reads. The sample lists roughly 13,000 distinct CDR3 sequences, roughly 23% seen once, with roughly 4% in the top ten. From blood, about 250-550 ng of genomic DNA served as TRB template. The CDR3 has 14 residues. V was pared by 2 bases and J by 2 bases, with 9 bases between. The gene calls are TRBV12-3 or TRBV12-4 and TRBJ1-2, with D uncertain. Sequencing was done on a sample of blood. This receptor was obtained from a human donor who had recovered from COVID-19. This chain's CDR3 is CASSLSGSNYGYTF. CDR3 nucleotide sequence: TGTGCCAGCAGTTTAAGCGGCTCAAACTATGGCTACACCTTC.